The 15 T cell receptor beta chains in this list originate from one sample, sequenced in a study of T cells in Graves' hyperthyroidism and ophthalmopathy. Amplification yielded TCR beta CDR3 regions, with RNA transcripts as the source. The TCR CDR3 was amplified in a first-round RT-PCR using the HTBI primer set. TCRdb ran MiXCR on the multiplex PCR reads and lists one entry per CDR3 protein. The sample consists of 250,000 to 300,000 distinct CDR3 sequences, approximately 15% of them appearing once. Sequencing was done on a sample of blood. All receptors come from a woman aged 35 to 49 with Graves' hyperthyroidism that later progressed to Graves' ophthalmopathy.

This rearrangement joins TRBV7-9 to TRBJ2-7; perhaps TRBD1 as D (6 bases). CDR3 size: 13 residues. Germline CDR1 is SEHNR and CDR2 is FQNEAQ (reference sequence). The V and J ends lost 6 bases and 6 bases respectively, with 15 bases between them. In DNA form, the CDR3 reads TGTGCCAGCAGTCTCCGGGACAACTCCGAGCAGTACTTC. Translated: CASSLRDNSEQYF.

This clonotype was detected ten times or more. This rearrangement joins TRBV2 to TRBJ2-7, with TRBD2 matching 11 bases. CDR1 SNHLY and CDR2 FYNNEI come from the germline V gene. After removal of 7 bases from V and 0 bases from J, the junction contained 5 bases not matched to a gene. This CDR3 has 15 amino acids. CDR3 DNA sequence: TGTGCCAGCACCGAACTAGCGGGAGTCTCCTACGAGCAGTACTTC. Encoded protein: CASTELAGVSYEQYF.

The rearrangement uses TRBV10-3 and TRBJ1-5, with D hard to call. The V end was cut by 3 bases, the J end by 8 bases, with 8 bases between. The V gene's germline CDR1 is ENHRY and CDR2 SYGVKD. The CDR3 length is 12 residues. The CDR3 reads CAISDTGKPQHF. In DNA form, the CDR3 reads TGTGCCATCAGTGATACCGGTAAGCCCCAGCATTTT.

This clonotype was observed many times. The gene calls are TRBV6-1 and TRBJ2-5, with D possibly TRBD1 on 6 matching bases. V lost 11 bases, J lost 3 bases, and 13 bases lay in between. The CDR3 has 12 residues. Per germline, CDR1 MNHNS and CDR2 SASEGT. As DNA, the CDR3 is TGTGCCGCCCAAGGGGGAAAAGAGACCCAGTACTTC. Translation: CAAQGGKETQYF.

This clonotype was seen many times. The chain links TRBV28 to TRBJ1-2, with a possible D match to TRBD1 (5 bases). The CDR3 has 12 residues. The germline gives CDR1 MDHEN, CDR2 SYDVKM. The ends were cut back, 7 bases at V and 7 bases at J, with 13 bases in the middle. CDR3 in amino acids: CASNGQGGGYTF. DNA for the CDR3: TGTGCCAGCAACGGCCAGGGTGGTGGCTACACCTTC.

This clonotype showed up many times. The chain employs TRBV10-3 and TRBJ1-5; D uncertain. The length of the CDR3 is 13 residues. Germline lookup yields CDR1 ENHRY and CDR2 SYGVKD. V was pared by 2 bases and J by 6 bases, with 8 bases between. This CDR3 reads CAISERFGQPQHF. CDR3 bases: TGTGCCATCAGTGAGCGGTTTGGTCAGCCCCAGCATTTT.

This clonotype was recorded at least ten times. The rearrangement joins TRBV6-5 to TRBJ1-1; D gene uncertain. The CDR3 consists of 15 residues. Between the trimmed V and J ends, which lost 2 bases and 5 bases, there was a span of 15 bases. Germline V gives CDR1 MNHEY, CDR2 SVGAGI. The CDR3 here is CASSYDWSGDTEAFF. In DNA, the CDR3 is TGTGCCAGCAGTTACGATTGGTCAGGTGATACTGAAGCTTTCTTT.

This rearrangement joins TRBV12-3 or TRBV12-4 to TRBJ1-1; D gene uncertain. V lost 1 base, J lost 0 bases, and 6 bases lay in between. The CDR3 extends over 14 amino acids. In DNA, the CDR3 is TGTGCCAGCAGTTTAGACAACTTGAACACTGAAGCTTTCTTT. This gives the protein CASSLDNLNTEAFF.

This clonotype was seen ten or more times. The CDR3 DNA sequence: TGTGCCAGCAGCTCCCTGGGGGCCCTCCACTTT. Translation: CASSSLGALHF. The rearrangement joins TRBV7-2 to TRBJ1-6; tentatively, D is TRBD1 (5 bases). Trimming took off 4 bases at V and 14 bases at J, with 9 bases between the two ends. Per the germline V gene, CDR1 is SGHTA and CDR2 is FQGNSA. The CDR3 loop spans 11 amino acids.

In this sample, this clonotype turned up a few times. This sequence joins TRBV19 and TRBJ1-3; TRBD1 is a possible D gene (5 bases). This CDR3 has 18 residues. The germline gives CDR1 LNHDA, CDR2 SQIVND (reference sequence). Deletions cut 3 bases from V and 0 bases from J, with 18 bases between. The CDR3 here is CASSIPGRGGNSGNTIYF. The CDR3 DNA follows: TGTGCCAGTAGTATCCCGGGACGCGGAGGCAACTCTGGAAACACCATATATTTT.

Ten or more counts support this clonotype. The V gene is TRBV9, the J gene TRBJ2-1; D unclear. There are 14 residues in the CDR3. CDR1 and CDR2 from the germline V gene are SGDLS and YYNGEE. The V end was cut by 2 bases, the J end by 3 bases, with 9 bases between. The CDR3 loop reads CASSVDLDYNEQFF. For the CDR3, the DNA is TGTGCCAGCAGCGTCGATCTGGACTACAATGAGCAGTTCTTC. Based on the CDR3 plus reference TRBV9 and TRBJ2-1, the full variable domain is DSGVTQTPKHLITATGQRVTLRCSPRSGDLSVYWYQQSLDQGLQFLIQYYNGEERAKGNILERFSAQQFPDLHSELNLSSLELGDSALYFCASSVDLDYNEQFFGPGTRLTVL.

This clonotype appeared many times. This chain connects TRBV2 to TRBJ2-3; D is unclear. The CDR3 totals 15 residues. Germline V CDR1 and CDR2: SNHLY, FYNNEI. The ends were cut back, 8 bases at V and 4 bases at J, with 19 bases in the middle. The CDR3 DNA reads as TGTGCCAGCTGCCAGGAGCCGGGTGGGGCAGATACGCAGTATTTT. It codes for CASCQEPGGADTQYF. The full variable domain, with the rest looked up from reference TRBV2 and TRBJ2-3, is EPEVTQTPSHQVTQMGQEVILRCVPISNHLYFYWYRQILGQKVEFLVSFYNNEISEKSEIFDDQFSVERPDGSNFTLKIRSTKLEDSAMYFCASCQEPGGADTQYFGPGTRLTVL.

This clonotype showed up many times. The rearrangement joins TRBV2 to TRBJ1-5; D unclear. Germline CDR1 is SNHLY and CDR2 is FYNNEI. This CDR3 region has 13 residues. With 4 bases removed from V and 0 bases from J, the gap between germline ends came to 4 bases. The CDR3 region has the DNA TGTGCCAGCAGTGGTTTTAGCAATCAGCCCCAGCATTTT. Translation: CASSGFSNQPQHF.

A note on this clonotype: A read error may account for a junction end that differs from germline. The CDR3 nucleotides read TGTGCCAGCAGTGAAGCGGCAGGGTGGACCGGGGACCTGTTTTTT. As protein: CASSEAAGWTGDLFF. The chain uses TRBV6-1 and TRBJ2-2; possibly TRBD1 or TRBD2 for D (5 bases each). The CDR3 contains 15 residues. The germline gives CDR1 MNHNS, CDR2 SASEGT.

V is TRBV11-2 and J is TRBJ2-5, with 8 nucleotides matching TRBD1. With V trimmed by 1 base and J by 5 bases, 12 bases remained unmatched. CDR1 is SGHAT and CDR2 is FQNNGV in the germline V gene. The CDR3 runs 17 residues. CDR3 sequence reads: CASSLGYADRVRETQYF. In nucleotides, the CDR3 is TGTGCCAGCAGCTTAGGCTATGCGGACAGGGTCAGGGAGACCCAGTACTTC.